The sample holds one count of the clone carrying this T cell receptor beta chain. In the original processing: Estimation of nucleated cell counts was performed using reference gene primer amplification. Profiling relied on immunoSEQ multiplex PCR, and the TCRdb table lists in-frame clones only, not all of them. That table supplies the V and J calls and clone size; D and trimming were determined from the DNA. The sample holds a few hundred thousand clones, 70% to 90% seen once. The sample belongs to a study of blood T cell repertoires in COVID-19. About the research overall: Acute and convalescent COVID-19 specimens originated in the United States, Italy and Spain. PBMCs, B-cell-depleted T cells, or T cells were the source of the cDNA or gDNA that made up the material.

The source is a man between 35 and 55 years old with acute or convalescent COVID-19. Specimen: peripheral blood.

In DNA form, the CDR3 reads TGTGCCAGCAGCTTAGATCTTAATGGCTCTCAGGGGGACACTGAAGCTTTCTTT. Residues: CASSLDLNGSQGDTEAFF. The chain employs TRBV11-3 and TRBJ1-1, with TRBD1 identical over 7 bases. CDR3 length: 18 residues. Germline V lookup: CDR1 SGHNT, CDR2 YENEEA. With V trimmed by 0 bases and J by 3 bases, 13 bases remained unmatched.